A selection of T cell receptor beta chains follows, all from one sample in a study of control samples from healthy donors and cancer patients. TCRdb's copy holds only in-frame clones and misses some; the assay was immunoSEQ multiplex PCR. The table includes approximately 74,000 clones, about 94% detected once. Sequences were obtained from blood. The receptors were gathered from a woman in her 30s in good health. Both conserved end residues are part of each CDR3. D genes are given only for firm matches. Clone size is shown for a subset of rows, as once, few, many or a class of expanded clone.

abundance,v_gene,j_gene,d_gene,CDR3aa,CDR3nt
.,TRBV7-6,TRBJ1-4,TRBD1,CASSPFKGQGLIATNEKLFF,TGTGCCAGCAGCCCCTTCAAGGGACAGGGGCTAATTGCAACTAATGAAAAACTGTTTTTT
.,TRBV7-2,TRBJ2-3,.,CASSLNPRDTQYF,TGTGCCAGCAGCTTGAACCCTAGGGATACGCAGTATTTT
.,TRBV5-1,TRBJ2-1,.,CASSLVGDSKRRFF,TGCGCCAGCAGCTTGGTCGGGGACTCTAAACGGCGGTTCTTC
.,TRBV6-5,TRBJ2-3,.,CASSSKRTDTQYF,TGTGCCAGCAGTTCGAAACGCACAGATACGCAGTATTTT
.,TRBV12-3/TRBV12-4,TRBJ2-7,.,CASSFWSYEQYF,TGTGCCAGCAGTTTTTGGTCCTACGAGCAGTACTTC
.,TRBV7-9,TRBJ1-2,TRBD1,CASSLTQGASYGYTF,TGTGCCAGCAGCTTAACACAGGGGGCTAGCTATGGCTACACCTTC
.,TRBV5-1,TRBJ1-6,.,CASSSRTKSTAYNSPLHF,TGCGCCAGCAGCTCAAGGACAAAATCGACAGCTTATAATTCACCCCTCCACTTT
few,TRBV11-2,TRBJ1-1,.,CASSFPAQRGTEAFF,TGTGCCAGCAGCTTCCCGGCACAGCGAGGGACTGAAGCTTTCTTT
.,TRBV30,TRBJ1-6,.,CAWSARPINSPLHF,TGTGCCTGGAGTGCTCGACCGATTAATTCACCCCTCCACTTT
.,TRBV10-3,TRBJ1-1,.,CAITGSEGSTEAFF,TGTGCCATCACGGGGTCAGAGGGTAGCACTGAAGCTTTCTTT
.,TRBV30,TRBJ1-5,.,CAWGFQGLQPQHF,TGTGCCTGGGGGTTCCAGGGTCTCCAGCCCCAGCATTTT
.,TRBV1,TRBJ1-6,.,CTSSQLRVREGSYNSPLHF,TGCACCAGCAGCCAACTTAGGGTACGGGAGGGTTCCTATAATTCACCCCTCCACTTT
once,TRBV7-9,TRBJ1-6,TRBD1,CASSAGQYNSPLHF,TGTGCCAGCAGCGCGGGACAGTATAATTCACCCCTCCACTTT
once,TRBV11-3,TRBJ1-1,.,CASSYGQGGQAFF,TGTGCCAGCAGCTACGGGCAGGGAGGGCAAGCTTTCTTT
once,TRBV28,TRBJ2-7,.,CASTKGSGGHTYEQYF,TGTGCCAGCACAAAGGGATCCGGGGGTCACACCTACGAGCAGTACTTC
few,TRBV19,TRBJ1-5,.,CASSDGGQPQHF,TGTGCCAGTAGTGACGGTGGCCAGCCCCAGCATTTT
.,TRBV4-1,TRBJ2-7,.,CASSQGAGRMDDEQYF,TGCGCCAGCAGCCAAGGGGCAGGGAGGATGGATGACGAGCAGTACTTC
.,TRBV25-1,TRBJ1-5,.,CASSEGWGNQPQHF,TGTGCCAGCAGTGAAGGATGGGGCAATCAGCCCCAGCATTTT
.,TRBV6-1,TRBJ1-6,.,CASSELSSSYNSPLHF,TGTGCCAGCAGTGAATTGTCCAGCTCCTATAATTCACCCCTCCACTTT
.,TRBV4-1,TRBJ1-5,.,CASSQAPNQPQHF,TGCGCCAGCAGCCAAGCCCCCAATCAGCCCCAGCATTTT
.,TRBV7-8,TRBJ2-3,TRBD2,CASSRGLAGAGTDTQYF,TGTGCCAGCAGCCGAGGACTAGCGGGGGCCGGCACAGATACGCAGTATTTT
few,TRBV6-5,TRBJ1-1,.,CASSYSAGFAEAFF,TGTGCCAGCAGTTACTCTGCCGGTTTCGCCGAAGCTTTCTTT
.,TRBV7-3,TRBJ2-1,.,CASSPDSTGRLYNEQFF,TGTGCCAGCAGCCCCGACTCGACAGGTCGACTCTACAATGAGCAGTTCTTC
.,TRBV28,TRBJ2-3,.,CASREGLDTQYF,TGTGCCAGCAGGGAGGGCTTAGATACGCAGTATTTT
.,TRBV6-1,TRBJ2-3,.,CASSEANPQYF,TGTGCCAGCAGTGAGGCGAATCCGCAGTATTTT
.,TRBV6-5,TRBJ2-3,TRBD1,CASTGQGTDTQYF,TGTGCCAGCACGGGACAGGGAACCGATACGCAGTATTTT
.,TRBV4-1,TRBJ2-3,.,CASSPEIRTAPSTDTQYF,TGCGCCAGCAGTCCAGAAATCCGGACAGCCCCTAGCACAGATACGCAGTATTTT
.,TRBV6-5,TRBJ2-7,.,CASSYDRLSEQYF,TGTGCCAGCAGTTATGACAGGCTTTCCGAGCAGTACTTC
.,TRBV28,TRBJ1-3,.,CASCLSSGNTIYF,TGTGCCAGCTGCCTTTCCTCTGGAAACACCATATATTTT
once,TRBV6-5,TRBJ1-6,TRBD1,CASSLTGQNNSPLHF,TGTGCCAGCAGTCTTACGGGACAGAATAATTCACCCCTCCACTTT
.,TRBV12-5,TRBJ2-5,TRBD2,CASGYIWGLAGEETQYF,TGTGCTAGTGGTTATATCTGGGGACTAGCGGGGGAAGAGACCCAGTACTTC
.,TRBV28,TRBJ2-6,TRBD1,CASRNTGVGANVLTF,TGTGCCAGCAGGAACACAGGGGTCGGGGCCAACGTCCTGACTTTC
once,TRBV11-3,TRBJ1-6,TRBD1,CASSPGTGPLPLHF,TGTGCCAGCAGCCCCGGGACAGGTCCCCTACCCCTCCACTTT
.,TRBV19,TRBJ1-2,TRBD1,CASRQGANYGYTF,TGTGCCAGTCGGCAGGGGGCTAACTATGGCTACACCTTC
.,TRBV13,TRBJ1-5,.,CASSLAGVGQPQHF,TGTGCCAGCAGCTTAGCAGGGGTTGGTCAGCCCCAGCATTTT
.,TRBV5-6,TRBJ1-2,TRBD1,CASSLGTGGIGYTF,TGTGCCAGCAGCTTGGGGACAGGGGGGATCGGCTACACCTTC
.,TRBV18,TRBJ1-6,.,CASSRRDNNSPLHF,TGTGCCAGCTCACGCCGGGACAATAATTCACCCCTCCACTTT
.,TRBV6-5,TRBJ2-7,.,CASSLRYGAVDEQYF,TGTGCCAGCAGCTTAAGATACGGGGCAGTCGACGAGCAGTACTTC
.,TRBV2,TRBJ1-2,.,CASSVGPRRGYTF,TGTGCCAGCAGTGTGGGTCCCCGTCGGGGCTACACCTTC
.,TRBV19,TRBJ2-3,.,CASSSPPGADTQYF,TGTGCCAGTAGTAGCCCTCCGGGGGCAGATACGCAGTATTTT
.,TRBV10-2,TRBJ1-1,.,CASSPGYTEAFF,TGCGCCAGCAGTCCCGGGTACACTGAAGCTTTCTTT
.,TRBV9,TRBJ1-5,.,CASSPGQTNQPQHF,TGTGCCAGCAGCCCCGGACAGACCAATCAGCCCCAGCATTTT